This T cell receptor (beta chain) was recovered during a study of naive and memory T cell subsets. Study observations and caveats: The RNA method is potentially sensitive to activation and differentiation changes.

This clonotype was recorded many times. Its target is unknown. V lost 2 bases, J lost 0 bases, and 10 bases lay in between. The CDR3 has 15 residues. CDR1 is WSHSY and CDR2 is SAAADI in the germline V gene. The SP2 primer and nested alpha and beta constant region primers amplified ligated cDNA in four rounds. For blood and skin samples, reverse transcription used TCR alpha and beta constant primers. MiXCR, applied by TCRdb to the 5' RACE reads, yields one record per CDR3 protein. The sample contains tens of thousands of distinct CDR3 sequences, around 7.3% of which appear only once. TCR cDNA received a 3' ligated oligonucleotide that carried a UMI. Whole blood, 2 to 2.5 ml, came from adult healthy volunteers. Input was roughly 1 to 1000 ng of DNase-treated total RNA without cell sorting.

This chain connects TRBV10-2 to TRBJ1-2, with a weak D call TRBD1 (5 bases). The clonotype originates from a male donor in good health. The CDR3 DNA reads as TGCGCCAGCAGTGAGGTGGCAGGGACTAACTATGGCTACACCTTC. Protein product: CASSEVAGTNYGYTF.